This T cell receptor (beta chain) was recovered during a study of shared clonotypes between healthy human individuals. The protocol was immunoSEQ multiplex PCR, while the TCRdb copy is restricted to in-frame clones and leaves out a portion. The sample consists of 500,000 or so clones, about 96% of them appearing once. General study results and limits: Larger richness was generally estimated for naive than memory subsets. Generation of non-shared clonotypes was less probable than generation of clonotypes shared by all four donors.

Every contributor of samples was a Caucasian grown-up residing in Nashville, Tennessee. Concerning this clone itself: The antigen is unknown.

CDR1 MNHNS and CDR2 SASEGT come from the germline V gene. V trimming: 0 bases; J trimming: 9 bases; junction bases outside the gene matches: 3. The CDR3 runs 13 residues. The specimen was naive CD4+ T cells sorted from blood. Stated subset: CD45RA+ positively selected. This receptor was obtained from a woman in her 30s in good health. The chain is built from TRBV6-1 and TRBJ2-7; 9 bases are a match to TRBD2. The CDR3 loop reads CASSEARGGPQYF. The CDR3 region has the DNA TGTGCCAGCAGTGAAGCGCGGGGGGGACCGCAGTACTTC.